These 10 T cell receptor beta chains came from one sample sequenced in a study of T-cell memory formation after mild COVID-19. TCRdb processed the 5' RACE reads anew with MiXCR; each CDR3 protein has one entry. The profile shows about 470,000 distinct CDR3 sequences, 15% to 20% of them singletons. Sequences were obtained from PBMCs or a T cell subset sorted from them (not recorded which). The receptors originated from an adult woman who had mild COVID-19 (a few samples of this study predate the infection). Cell type and time point are not known.

This clonotype was seen more than once but under ten times. The CDR3 coding sequence is TGTGCCAGCAGCCAAAGGCCCCCTAGCGGACCCTACGAGCAGTACTTC. Protein sequence: CASSQRPPSGPYEQYF. The chain uses TRBV3-1 and TRBJ2-7; 7 positions match TRBD2. This CDR3 comprises 16 residues. Germline V CDR1 and CDR2: LGHDT, YNNKEL (reference sequence). V lost 2 bases and J lost 2; bases outside the gene matches: 9.

J is TRBJ2-7 and V is TRBV9; the D gene is possibly TRBD1 (5 bases). CDR3 length: 13 residues. Trimming took off 4 bases at V and 5 bases at J, with 13 bases between the two ends. Germline V gene lookup returns CDR1 SGDLS and CDR2 YYNGEE. The CDR3, as DNA: TGTGCCAGCAGCAACTCCCCGGACAACGAGCAGTACTTC. Protein product: CASSNSPDNEQYF. Together with reference TRBV9 and TRBJ2-7, the CDR3 gives the full variable domain: DSGVTQTPKHLITATGQRVTLRCSPRSGDLSVYWYQQSLDQGLQFLIQYYNGEERAKGNILERFSAQQFPDLHSELNLSSLELGDSALYFCASSNSPDNEQYFGPGTRLTVT.

This clonotype was observed a handful of times. The chain is built from TRBV2 and TRBJ2-1; D gene unclear. The CDR3 has 14 residues. Trimming stripped 0 bases from V and 4 bases from J, with 7 bases between. The germline gives CDR1 SNHLY, CDR2 FYNNEI. CDR3 sequence (DNA): TGTGCCAGCAGTGAAGCGCTAGGGTACAATGAGCAGTTCTTC. It is translated as CASSEALGYNEQFF.

The sample holds a few counts of this clonotype. Here the CDR3 reads CASSPPSWLNSNQPQHF. CDR3 in DNA: TGTGCCAGCAGTCCCCCAAGTTGGCTAAATAGCAATCAGCCCCAGCATTTT. V gene TRBV12-3 or TRBV12-4 combines with J gene TRBJ1-5; D uncertain. V dropped 5 bases and J dropped 0 bases, with 17 bases sitting between them. This CDR3 has 17 residues.

This clonotype has only a few counts. The chain uses TRBV2 and TRBJ1-2; the D gene is possibly TRBD1 (6 bases). CDR3 length: 15 residues. Between the trimmed V and J ends, which lost 1 base and 3 bases, there was a span of 12 bases. In germline, CDR1 is SNHLY, CDR2 FYNNEI. The CDR3 region has the DNA TGTGCCAGCAGTGAAGACCAGGGGCTCCACTATGGCTACACCTTC. Protein product: CASSEDQGLHYGYTF.

With regard to this clonotype: One base away lies a much larger clone, so this may be a sequencing read error. The chain is built from TRBV4-1 and TRBJ1-2, with TRBD1 identical over 10 bases. Germline V gene sequence: CDR1 MGHRA, CDR2 YSYEKL. The length of the CDR3 is 15 residues. CDR3 sequence reads: CDSSPGQGGFYGYTF. The CDR3 DNA follows: TGCGACAGCAGCCCCGGACAGGGGGGATTCTATGGCTACACCTTC.

This clonotype was recorded a few times. The chain is built from TRBV6-5 and TRBJ2-5, with D tentatively TRBD1 (6 bases). Germline-derived CDR1 and CDR2 are MNHEY and SVGAGI. The CDR3 loop spans 14 amino acids. Trimming took 6 bases from V and 1 from J, leaving 12 bases between them. As DNA, the CDR3 is TGTGCCAGCAGCCGGGGACAAATCCAAGAGACCCAGTACTTC. It is translated as CASSRGQIQETQYF.

Many counts were recorded for this clonotype. The J gene is TRBJ2-3, the V gene TRBV11-2, with 7 bases that match TRBD2. CDR1 and CDR2 from the germline V gene are SGHAT and FQNNGV. Trimming cost V 5 bases and J 3 bases; bases outside gene matches: 8. The CDR3 sequence is 15 residues long. The CDR3, as DNA: TGTGCCAGCAGCCCCCAACTAGCGTCAACAGATACGCAGTATTTT. Translation: CASSPQLASTDTQYF.

This clonotype showed up just a few times. This sequence joins TRBV20-1 and TRBJ2-1; the D is unclear. Germline V gene sequence: CDR1 DFQATT, CDR2 SNEGSKA (reference sequence). The CDR3 loop spans 16 amino acids. V was trimmed by 0 bases and J by 0 bases, leaving 12 bases between them. CDR3 region: CSARDPARSSYNEQFF. DNA of the CDR3: TGCAGTGCTAGAGACCCGGCCCGAAGCTCCTACAATGAGCAGTTCTTC.

This clonotype has just a few counts. The rearrangement uses TRBV27 and TRBJ2-7; 14 bases agree with TRBD2. The ends lost 1 base at V and 5 bases at J; junction bases unmatched: 4. CDR3 length equals 16 residues. Germline loops: CDR1 MNHEY, CDR2 SMNVEV (reference sequence). The CDR3 nucleotides read TGTGCCAGCAGTTTATTGACTAGCGGGAGGGCCCACGAGCAGTACTTC. Amino acid sequence: CASSLLTSGRAHEQYF.